The entry below gives a single T cell receptor (beta chain) sequence along with its context. Trimming removed 4 bases from V and 0 bases from J, with 13 bases in between. CDR1 and CDR2 from the germline V gene are MRHNA and SNTAGT. CDR3 length: 15 residues. The repertoire was sequenced with immunoSEQ multiplex PCR; TCRdb's copy has only in-frame clones and lacks some. Among 55,000 to 70,000 clones listed, around nine tenths were seen once. This entry belongs to a study of blood T cell repertoires in COVID-19. The V call is TRBV6-4, the J call TRBJ2-7; D perhaps matches TRBD2 (5 bases). The sequence derives from a woman aged 45-65 years with COVID-19, enrolled during active disease. The sequenced sample was peripheral blood. The CDR3 coding sequence is TGTGCCAGCAGTGTTGGGGAGAAACCCTCCTACGAGCAGTACTTC. This translates into CASSVGEKPSYEQYF.